This T cell receptor beta chain was sequenced in a study of early T cells in non-severe SARS-CoV-2 infection. CDR1 and CDR2 from the germline V gene are MNHNY and SVGAGI (reference sequence). This CDR3 is 17 amino acids long. V was clipped by 2 bases and J by 0 bases; unmatched bases: 6. One entry per CDR3 protein, called by TCRdb with MiXCR from the 5' RACE reads. Seen here are tens of thousands of distinct CDR3 sequences, around 11% observed once, and the top ten hold less than 3.5%. This clonotype came up many times. This chain joins TRBV6-6 and TRBJ2-7; TRBD2 agrees at 11 bases. This TCR came from an adult who was a healthcare worker with PCR-confirmed SARS-CoV-2 infection or an uninfected control (not recorded which). This specimen consisted of whole blood, obtained at baseline. CDR3 in amino acids: CASSYTSGGTISYEQYF. The CDR3, as DNA: TGTGCCAGCAGTTACACTAGCGGGGGCACCATCTCCTACGAGCAGTACTTC.